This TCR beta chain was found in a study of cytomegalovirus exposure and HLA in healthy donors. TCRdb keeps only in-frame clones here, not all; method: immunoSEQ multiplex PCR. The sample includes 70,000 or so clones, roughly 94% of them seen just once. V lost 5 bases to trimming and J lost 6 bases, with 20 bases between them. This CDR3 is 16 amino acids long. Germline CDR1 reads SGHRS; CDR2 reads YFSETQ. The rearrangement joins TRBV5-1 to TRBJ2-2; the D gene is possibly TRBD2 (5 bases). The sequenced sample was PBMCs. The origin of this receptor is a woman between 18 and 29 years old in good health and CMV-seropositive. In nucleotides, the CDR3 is TGCGCCAGCAGTCTTGAAGTAGCGACTCCGGCCGGGGAGCTGTTTTTT. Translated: CASSLEVATPAGELFF.